Below are 6 T cell receptor beta chains sequenced from a single sample in a study of T-cell reconstitution after alpha-beta-depleted transplantation in children (TCRdb year 2016). The library came from PCR. For sequencing, an Illumina HiSeq 2500 was employed. TCR library preparation used molecular barcoding, with unique molecular identifiers applied to normalize quantification of the TCRbeta repertoire. TCRdb cleaned the public reads at Q25 with fastp, built clones with MiXCR and kept in-frame beta chains. Each CDR3 protein appears once, grouped with its most common genes and DNA. This sample has 300,000 to 350,000 distinct CDR3 sequences in its table, and 15% to 20% of those were observed once. The ten largest make up around 43% of the sample. The sample's treatment or condition label, decoded: allogeneic hematopoietic cell transplantation with graft depleted of TCRalphabeta T cells and CD19 B cells.

The starting material was PBMCs, mostly from graft donor cells, obtained 360 days after TCRalphabeta/CD19-depleted stem cell transplant. The source of these receptors is a male patient between 2 and 15 years old who had a stem cell transplant for acute lymphoblastic leukemia, so the T cells may come from the graft donor.

This clonotype was observed at least ten times. This sequence joins TRBV15 and TRBJ2-5; D is undetermined. The CDR3 length is 12 residues. Trimming shortened V by 1 base and J by 5 bases, and 5 bases separated the two germline ends. Germline lookup yields CDR1 LNHNV and CDR2 YYDKDF (reference sequence). The CDR3 sequence is CATSRGWETQYF. The CDR3 DNA follows: TGTGCCACCAGCAGAGGTTGGGAGACCCAGTACTTC.

This clonotype has just a few counts. This chain joins TRBV12-3 or TRBV12-4 and TRBJ2-6; D not resolved. V shed 1 base and J shed 0 bases, with 7 bases lying between them. The CDR3 has 16 amino acids. This CDR3 reads CASSLGAVSGANVLTF. Written as DNA, the CDR3 is TGTGCCAGCAGTTTAGGGGCAGTCTCTGGGGCCAACGTCCTGACTTTC.

This clonotype was detected ten times or more. A junction end diverges from the germline sequence, so it may reflect a read error. This rearrangement joins TRBV7-7 to TRBJ2-3; weak D call: TRBD2 (5 bases). In germline, CDR1 is SSHAT, CDR2 FNYEAQ (reference sequence). The CDR3 has 17 residues. CDR3 DNA sequence: TGTGCTAGCAGCTCGTGGTTCATCTCGCGGGCCAAAGATACGCAGTATTTT. It translates to CASSSWFISRAKDTQYF.

V gene TRBV4-2 combines with J gene TRBJ1-1, with TRBD1 identical over 9 bases. V dropped 4 bases and J dropped 3; count of bases not matched to a gene: 6. The CDR3 loop spans 15 amino acids. CDR1 is LGHNA and CDR2 is YNFKEQ in the germline V gene. The DNA for the CDR3 is TGTGCCAGCAGCCGAGGGACAGGGTTGGACACTGAAGCTTTCTTT. As protein: CASSRGTGLDTEAFF.

The chain recombines TRBV28 with TRBJ2-7; 8 bases line up with TRBD1. Germline V gene lookup returns CDR1 MDHEN and CDR2 SYDVKM. The CDR3 length is 14 residues. Trimming removed 5 bases from V and 5 bases from J; junction bases left unmatched: 8. CDR3 region: CASSLSGQVDEQYF. The CDR3 coding sequence is TGTGCCAGCAGTCTTTCGGGACAGGTGGACGAGCAGTACTTC. Variable domain in full (rest from reference TRBV28 and TRBJ2-7): DVKVTQSSRYLVKRTGEKVFLECVQDMDHENMFWYRQDPGLGLRLIYFSYDVKMKEKGDIPEGYSVSREKKERFSLILESASTNQTSMYLCASSLSGQVDEQYFGPGTRLTVT.

V is TRBV20-1 and J is TRBJ2-7, with no clear D. Germline CDR1 DFQATT, CDR2 SNEGSKA (reference sequence). Trimming removed 2 bases from V and 2 bases from J, with 10 bases in between. The CDR3 extends over 13 amino acids. The CDR3 DNA reads TGCAGTGCTAGATTCTCTAACACCTACGAGCAGTACTTC. As protein: CSARFSNTYEQYF.